The clone carrying this TCR beta chain was observed a handful of times. The source of the sample is a study of T cell repertoires in cytomegalovirus infection. Study-wide context: Matching HLA type and CMV infection were both indicated by public TCR beta signatures.

One entry per CDR3 protein results from TCRdb running MiXCR on the reads. The data contain roughly 320,000 distinct CDR3 sequences, over 7.5% of them singletons. V lost 1 base and J lost 8; bases outside the gene matches: 14. CDR1 is SGHTA and CDR2 is FQGTGA in the germline V gene. The CDR3 extends over 17 amino acids. The chain couples TRBV7-3 to TRBJ2-1, with 7 positions matching TRBD2. The material sequenced was PBMCs. This TCR was sampled from a human donor in good health (CMV status not recorded). Some clones in this sample may be carry-over from other donors' samples. The CDR3 DNA sequence: TGTGCCAGCAGCTTAAGACCCGGGACTACCTACTGGGATGAGCAGTTCTTC. Translation: CASSLRPGTTYWDEQFF.